This TCR beta chain was recovered during a study of OX40 agonist ivuxolimab in advanced cancers. Study at large: Under the entry rules, prior anti-PD-1, anti-PD-L1 or anti-CTLA-4 therapy was allowed, and 40% had some.

The assay was immunoSEQ multiplex PCR, and TCRdb's table has in-frame clones only and misses some. In the table there are fewer than 110,000 clones, 75% to 95% of which are singletons. Material: CD4+ or CD8+ T cells sorted from blood, obtained in a trial of the OX40 agonist ivuxolimab. This receptor was identified in an adult with an advanced solid tumor such as melanoma, head and neck, liver or kidney cancer.

CDR3 amino acids: CASSPLAADSGNTIYF. The CDR3 bases are TGCGCCAGCAGCCCACTAGCGGCCGACTCTGGAAACACCATATATTTT. The rearrangement links TRBV5-1 to TRBJ1-3; D remains unclear. The CDR3 is 16 amino acids. Per the germline V gene, CDR1 is SGHRS and CDR2 is YFSETQ. V was trimmed by 4 bases and J by 0 bases, leaving 14 bases between them.